What follows are 24 T cell receptor beta chains derived from one specimen sequenced in a study of regulatory T cells in long-lasting Graves disease. Building of the TCR beta libraries involved iRepertoire HTBI primers and Arm-PCR of CDR3 regions. TCRdb independently ran MiXCR on the multiplex PCR reads; one entry per CDR3 protein. The profile shows roughly 500,000 distinct CDR3 sequences, around 13% of them singletons. The time point is: newly diagnosed GD, antithyroid drugs for less than 3 months. From RNA extracted from PBMCs, the TCR library was made. The sample was also reused in another study, on T cells in Graves' hyperthyroidism and ophthalmopathy.

The sequencing used peripheral blood mononuclear cells (PBMCs), collected at new diagnosis, from a patient treated with antithyroid drugs. The receptors originated from a woman between 50 and 59 years old with Graves disease.

This clonotype has at least ten counts. V gene TRBV6-1 combines with J gene TRBJ2-2, with D maybe TRBD2 (5 bases). This CDR3 is 13 amino acids long. The germline CDR1 and CDR2 sequences are MNHNS and SASEGT. V lost 6 bases to trimming and J lost 4 bases, with 9 bases between them. The CDR3: CASSPEGTGELFF. In DNA form, the CDR3 reads TGTGCCAGCAGCCCCGAGGGCACCGGGGAGCTGTTTTTT.

The genes are TRBV4-1 and TRBJ1-1, with D tentatively TRBD1 (5 bases). V was trimmed by 0 bases and J by 6 bases, leaving 14 bases between them. This CDR3 has 15 residues. Per the germline V gene, CDR1 is MGHRA and CDR2 is YSYEKL. Here the CDR3 reads CASSQDPRGVAEAFF. The DNA of the CDR3 is TGCGCCAGCAGCCAAGATCCCCGGGGGGTGGCTGAAGCTTTCTTT.

In regard to this clonotype: A far larger clone is off by one base, so a read error is likely. The V call is TRBV2, the J call TRBJ2-5, with TRBD2 identical over 8 bases. Germline lookup yields CDR1 SNHLY and CDR2 FYNNEI. The CDR3 length is 15 residues. The CDR3 sequence is CASSKAGAAYNEQYF. CDR3 nucleotide sequence: TGTGCCAGCAGTAAAGCGGGAGCTGCCTACAATGAGCAGTACTTC.

CDR3 DNA: TGTGCCAGTGCGGACAGGGGCTTACCCGCTTTCTTT. Translation gives CASADRGLPAFF. The V gene is TRBV19, the J gene TRBJ1-1; 9 bases map to TRBD1. Germline CDR1 is LNHDA and CDR2 is SQIVND (reference sequence). The CDR3 consists of 12 residues. Unmatched junction bases numbered 9, after V lost 8 bases and J lost 11 bases.

This clonotype has at least ten counts. The chain uses TRBV9 and TRBJ2-7; no clear D gene. V was trimmed by 2 bases and J by 3 bases, leaving 12 bases between them. The CDR3 contains 14 residues. CDR1 SGDLS and CDR2 YYNGEE come from the germline V gene. The CDR3 DNA reads TGTGCCAGCAGCGTGAGGCCTAATGGCTACGAGCAGTACTTC. The encoded protein is CASSVRPNGYEQYF. The whole variable domain, filled in from reference TRBV9 and TRBJ2-7, reads DSGVTQTPKHLITATGQRVTLRCSPRSGDLSVYWYQQSLDQGLQFLIQYYNGEERAKGNILERFSAQQFPDLHSELNLSSLELGDSALYFCASSVRPNGYEQYFGPGTRLTVT.

This clonotype was observed a few times. The rearrangement links TRBV4-1 to TRBJ2-7; 13 bases match TRBD2. The germline V gene has CDR1 MGHRA and CDR2 YSYEKL. CDR3 length: 16 residues. V lost 3 bases, J lost 2 bases, and 4 bases stayed unmatched. The CDR3 protein is CASSQEGLAGAYEQYF. The CDR3 DNA is TGCGCCAGCAGCCAGGAAGGACTAGCGGGAGCCTACGAGCAGTACTTC.

This clonotype was seen many times. This chain connects TRBV6-1 to TRBJ2-1, with 16 positions matching TRBD2. CDR1 is MNHNS, CDR2 SASEGT, per germline. This CDR3 spans 18 amino acids. Trimming took 3 bases from V and 8 from J; bases not matched to a gene: 10. The CDR3 loop is CASSDPGLAGGPRDEQFF. Written as DNA, the CDR3 is TGTGCCAGCAGTGACCCGGGACTAGCGGGAGGGCCTCGGGATGAGCAGTTCTTC.

This clonotype was seen only a few times. The chain recombines TRBV20-1 with TRBJ1-1; D is uncertain. Germline loops: CDR1 DFQATT, CDR2 SNEGSKA (reference sequence). The CDR3 length is 14 residues. V lost 1 base, J lost 0 bases, and 9 bases lay in between. The CDR3, as DNA: TGCAGTGCTAGAGCAGGTTCAATGAACACTGAAGCTTTCTTT. Translation: CSARAGSMNTEAFF.

This clonotype was seen repeatedly, ten times or more. The genes are TRBV2 and TRBJ2-1; D is unresolved. CDR1 is SNHLY and CDR2 is FYNNEI in the germline V gene. V lost 7 bases and J 4 bases, leaving 5 bases between the germline ends. CDR3 length equals 11 residues. The CDR3 DNA sequence: TGTGCCAGCAATATTTACAATGAGCAGTTCTTC. Its translation is CASNIYNEQFF.

The chain carries TRBV2 and TRBJ1-1, with D tentatively TRBD1 (6 bases). V shed 7 bases and J shed 4 bases, with 13 bases lying between them. Germline values: CDR1 SNHLY, CDR2 FYNNEI. The CDR3 spans 13 residues. The CDR3 loop reads CASNLGQSTEAFF. CDR3 DNA sequence: TGTGCCAGCAACTTAGGACAGTCCACTGAAGCTTTCTTT.

This clonotype has at least ten counts. The V call is TRBV9, the J call TRBJ2-1, with D perhaps TRBD1 or TRBD2 (5 bases each). The germline V gene encodes CDR1 SGDLS and CDR2 YYNGEE. The V and J ends lost 0 bases and 0 bases respectively, with 7 bases between them. This CDR3 spans 15 amino acids. The CDR3 sequence: CASSVDGGSYNEQFF. CDR3 in DNA: TGTGCCAGCAGCGTAGATGGGGGCTCCTACAATGAGCAGTTCTTC.

This clonotype occurred many times. The gene calls are TRBV7-9 and TRBJ2-7; D is possibly TRBD1 (8 bases). The germline V and J ends were trimmed by 2 bases and 2 bases, with 10 bases remaining between them. CDR3 length equals 14 residues. Germline CDR1 SEHNR, CDR2 FQNEAQ (reference sequence). CDR3 residues: CASSLTGGAYEQYF. In DNA, the CDR3 is TGTGCCAGCAGCTTAACAGGGGGGGCCTACGAGCAGTACTTC.

The rearrangement uses TRBV7-9 and TRBJ2-6; D is undetermined. CDR3 length: 14 residues. The ends were cut back, 3 bases at V and 5 bases at J, with 8 bases in the middle. The germline V gene has CDR1 SEHNR and CDR2 FQNEAQ (reference sequence). The CDR3 spells CASSFISRANVLTF. The CDR3, as DNA: TGTGCCAGCAGCTTCATTTCTAGGGCCAACGTCCTGACTTTC. The whole variable domain, filled in from reference TRBV7-9 and TRBJ2-6, reads DTGVSQNPRHKITKRGQNVTFRCDPISEHNRLYWYRQTLGQGPEFLTYFQNEAQLEKSRLLSDRFSAERPKGSFSTLEIQRTEQGDSAMYLCASSFISRANVLTFGAGSRLTVL.

Note on this clonotype: A much larger clone lies a single base off, so this may be a read error. The CDR3 region is CASAGPGTDSYEQYF. In DNA form, the CDR3 reads TGTGCCAGCGCCGGCCCCGGGACTGACTCCTACGAGCAGTACTTC. This sequence joins TRBV6-1 and TRBJ2-7; D is possibly TRBD2 (6 bases). This CDR3 region has 15 residues. Trimming cost V 8 bases and J 0 bases, with 17 bases left between them. The germline gives CDR1 MNHNS, CDR2 SASEGT.

This clonotype was seen at least ten times. The V call is TRBV19, the J call TRBJ1-5; D is unresolved. CDR3 length: 12 amino acids. V shed 9 bases and J shed 5 bases, with 11 bases lying between them. Germline V gene lookup returns CDR1 LNHDA and CDR2 SQIVND (reference sequence). CDR3 sequence: CASSLGHQPQHF. Here the CDR3 DNA reads TGTGCCAGCAGCTTAGGTCATCAGCCCCAGCATTTT.

This clonotype was seen a handful of times. The chain recombines TRBV4-1 with TRBJ2-7, with 10 bases lining up with TRBD2. The J segment lost 4 bases and the V segment lost 3 bases, leaving 15 bases of the junction unmatched. The CDR3 contains 18 residues. Germline loops: CDR1 MGHRA, CDR2 YSYEKL. The CDR3 spells CASSHPASGRVGLYEQYF. In nucleotides, the CDR3 is TGCGCCAGCAGCCACCCGGCTAGCGGGAGAGTTGGGTTGTACGAGCAGTACTTC.

This clonotype was seen many times. The chain is built from TRBV18 and TRBJ2-3; maybe TRBD1 (6 bases). The CDR3 runs 16 residues. Germline loops: CDR1 KGHSH, CDR2 LQKENI. V was cut by 6 bases and J by 5 bases, with 21 bases left in between. The CDR3 loop is CASSQLEGDRRDTQYF. The DNA for the CDR3 is TGTGCCAGCTCCCAACTCGAGGGAGACAGGCGAGATACGCAGTATTTT.

In its sample, this clonotype was seen many times. The chain uses TRBV9 and TRBJ2-1, with 8 positions matching TRBD1. The germline V gene has CDR1 SGDLS and CDR2 YYNGEE. J lost 2 bases, V lost 5 bases, and 12 bases had no gene match. CDR3 length equals 17 residues. CDR3 loop: CASSASRDRIPYNEQFF. The CDR3 DNA is TGTGCCAGCAGTGCTTCCCGGGACAGGATCCCCTACAATGAGCAGTTCTTC.

The table lists this clonotype with many counts. V gene TRBV27 combines with J gene TRBJ2-3; D is ambiguous. Germline loops: CDR1 MNHEY, CDR2 SMNVEV (reference sequence). V was clipped by 3 bases and J by 7 bases, with 14 bases between them. The CDR3 is 14 residues long. For the CDR3, the DNA is TGTGCCAGCAGTTTGATCCTAGAAGGTCATACGCAGTATTTT. Amino acids: CASSLILEGHTQYF.

This clonotype showed up just a few times. The chain has TRBV12-3 or TRBV12-4 and TRBJ2-1, with 9 bases aligning to TRBD2. After removal of 6 bases from V and 9 bases from J, the junction contained 6 bases not matched to a gene. The CDR3 spans 13 residues. CDR3 amino acids: CASSASGTGEQFF. DNA of the CDR3: TGTGCCAGCAGCGCTAGCGGGACCGGTGAGCAGTTCTTC.

This clonotype was seen ten or more times. This rearrangement joins TRBV5-1 to TRBJ2-1; 14 bases line up with TRBD2. J was trimmed by 8 bases and V by 4 bases; bases with no gene match: 8. The CDR3 length is 16 residues. Germline V lookup: CDR1 SGHRS, CDR2 YFSETQ. CDR3 in amino acids: CASSPGGLAGGDEQFF. The CDR3 DNA reads TGCGCCAGCAGCCCCGGAGGACTAGCGGGAGGTGATGAGCAGTTCTTC.

This clonotype was seen repeatedly, ten times or more. The V and J genes are TRBV28 and TRBJ2-3, with TRBD1 matching over 8 bases. Germline-derived CDR1 and CDR2 are MDHEN and SYDVKM. The CDR3 contains 15 residues. Germline trimming cut 6 bases from V and 1 base from J; bases unmatched to any gene: 6. CDR3 nucleotide sequence: TGTGCCAGCAGAAAGACAGGGGTGCGCACAGATACGCAGTATTTT. Protein product: CASRKTGVRTDTQYF.

Notes on this clonotype: One base away lies a much larger clone, so this may be a sequencing read error. V and J are TRBV5-1 and TRBJ1-1; D remains ambiguous. Germline loops: CDR1 SGHRS, CDR2 YFSETQ. The CDR3 is 13 residues long. Here the CDR3 reads CASRVSVNTEAVF. DNA for the CDR3: TGCGCCAGCAGGGTTTCGGTGAACACTGAAGCTGTCTTT.

Many counts were recorded for this clonotype. The chain joins TRBV6-1 to TRBJ1-1; D is perhaps TRBD1 (5 bases). V was trimmed by 6 bases and J by 7 bases, leaving 12 bases between them. The CDR3 loop spans 12 amino acids. Per germline, CDR1 MNHNS and CDR2 SASEGT. DNA of the CDR3: TGTGCCAGCAGGGCCGGGACCTTTGAAGCTTTCTTT. Protein: CASRAGTFEAFF.